These 25 T cell receptor beta chains originate from one sample sequenced in a study of Ad26.COV2.S vaccination and SARS-CoV-2 variants. Sequencing used immunoSEQ multiplex PCR; TCRdb keeps in-frame clones, though not all of them. The sample has over 250,000 clones; around 87% are singletons. Treatment given: roughly 20 received Ad26.COV2.S at low or high dose, single or two shots; about 5 received placebo; per-sample allocation not given. Specimens were obtained on day 63 following the first vaccine or placebo injection. Material: peripheral blood, obtained in a trial of Ad26.COV2.S vaccine versus placebo. The receptors here all came from a person aged 18-60 years who received the Ad26.COV2.S COVID-19 vaccine or a placebo.

For the CDR3, the DNA is TGTGCCAGCAGCTTATTTACAGGGGTGAACACCGGGGAGCTGTTTTTT. It yields the protein CASSLFTGVNTGELFF. This rearrangement joins TRBV7-2 to TRBJ2-2, with TRBD1 matching 7 bases. Germline assignment: CDR1 SGHTA and CDR2 FQGNSA. This CDR3 is built from 16 residues. V gave up 2 bases and J gave up 1 base; unmatched junction bases: 4.

The chain carries TRBV29-1 and TRBJ2-3; TRBD2 matches at 13 bases. Germline lookup yields CDR1 SQVTM and CDR2 ANQGSEA. The V and J ends lost 0 bases and 6 bases, in that order; junction bases with no gene match: 3. The CDR3 totals 15 residues. CDR3 in DNA: TGCAGCGTTGAAGATCCGGGACTAGCGGGGGATACGCAGTATTTT. Protein sequence: CSVEDPGLAGDTQYF.

This clone has just a few counts. The junction differs from germline at one of its ends, possibly a read error. V and J are TRBV19 and TRBJ1-3; no definite D call. The CDR3 runs 13 residues. In germline, CDR1 is LNHDA, CDR2 SQIVND (reference sequence). CDR3 loop: CASGAPPGSTIYF. For the CDR3, the DNA is TGTGCCAGTGGAGCCCCCCCGGGAAGCACCATATATTTT.

This clone is a singleton in its sample. V gene TRBV4-3 combines with J gene TRBJ1-4; the D gene is possibly TRBD1 (6 bases). V lost 0 bases and J lost 6, with 20 bases in between. Germline CDR1 and CDR2: LGHNA and YSLEER. CDR3 size: 18 residues. The CDR3 coding sequence is TGCGCCAGCAGCCAAGAATGGGGACATGTGGGAGGGTATGAAAAACTGTTTTTT. Translation: CASSQEWGHVGGYEKLFF.

This chain links TRBV5-1 with TRBJ1-6; D is uncertain. Trimming shortened V by 1 base and J by 0 bases, and 20 bases separated the two germline ends. The CDR3 contains 20 residues. Germline CDR1 is SGHRS and CDR2 is YFSETQ. CDR3 nucleotides: TGCGCCAGCAGCTTGACCGGGCCTACCCAAGCCAGCTCCTATAATTCACCCCTCCACTTT. It yields the protein CASSLTGPTQASSYNSPLHF.

The chain couples TRBV5-1 to TRBJ2-3, with D unclear. Trimming took off 5 bases at V and 0 bases at J, with 13 bases between the two ends. CDR1 and CDR2 (germline): SGHRS, YFSETQ. The CDR3 length is 15 residues. The CDR3 DNA sequence: TGCGCCAGCAGTCTCAACATTCCAAGCACAGATACGCAGTATTTT. This codes for CASSLNIPSTDTQYF.

The chain has TRBV23-1 and TRBJ1-1, with no clear D. TRBV23-1 qualifies as an ORF whose function is uncertain. Trimming removed 0 bases at V and 1 base at J, with 21 bases between. This CDR3 is 19 amino acids long. CDR3 coding DNA: TGCGCCAGCAGTCAATCCTGTAGGGTACATCCGAAAGCGAACACTGAAGCTTTCTTT. Translated: CASSQSCRVHPKANTEAFF.

The chain has TRBV3-1 (or the pseudogene TRBV3-2) and TRBJ2-2, with 9 bases fitting TRBD1. The length of the CDR3 is 16 residues. CDR1 and CDR2 (germline): LGHDT, YNNKEL (reference sequence). Germline trimming cut 4 bases from V and 2 bases from J; bases unmatched to any gene: 5. The CDR3 DNA reads TGTGCCAGCAGCCCTGGGACAGGGAGTAACACCGGGGAGCTGTTTTTT. It is translated as CASSPGTGSNTGELFF.

V and J are TRBV5-1 and TRBJ2-3; no definite D call. Per germline, CDR1 SGHRS and CDR2 YFSETQ. The CDR3 runs 17 residues. Trimming pared 0 bases from V and 2 bases from J, leaving 16 bases between. CDR3 nucleotide sequence: TGCGCCAGCAGCTTGGCCCGGCCTCTACCTACCACAGATACGCAGTATTTT. Its translation is CASSLARPLPTTDTQYF.

The rearrangement joins TRBV7-2 to TRBJ2-5, with D uncertain. This CDR3 region has 14 residues. Germline V CDR1 and CDR2: SGHTA, FQGNSA. V was trimmed by 4 bases and J by 7 bases, leaving 16 bases between them. The CDR3: CASSYSGLPGTQYF. CDR3 nucleotides: TGTGCCAGCAGCTACTCCGGCCTGCCCGGGACCCAGTACTTC.

The chain couples TRBV13 to TRBJ2-7; perhaps TRBD1 as D (5 bases). V lost 5 bases and J lost 6, with 11 bases in between. Germline V CDR1 and CDR2: PRHDT, FYEKMQ (reference sequence). The CDR3 is 12 amino acids. The CDR3 loop reads CASSPGRGEQYF. DNA of the CDR3: TGTGCCAGCAGCCCCGGTAGGGGCGAGCAGTACTTC.

The V call is TRBV19, the J call TRBJ2-1; 8 bases agree with TRBD1. CDR3 length: 14 residues. J gave up 7 bases and V 5 bases, and 7 bases lay outside the gene matches. CDR1 and CDR2 (germline): LNHDA, SQIVND (reference sequence). CDR3 nucleotide sequence: TGTGCCAGTAGTGAAAGGACAGGGTGGAATGAGCAGTTCTTC. Translated, it gives CASSERTGWNEQFF.

Notes on this clone: One end of the junction does not line up with germline, which may come from a read error. The V and J genes are TRBV5-8 and TRBJ2-2; maybe TRBD2 (7 bases). Germline V CDR1 and CDR2: SGHTS, YDEGEE. There are 20 residues in the CDR3. Here the CDR3 reads CATSLGWGAGALRNTGELFF. In nucleotides, the CDR3 is TGTGCCACCAGCCTCGGGTGGGGGGCGGGAGCCCTCAGGAACACCGGGGAGCTGTTTTTT.

CDR3 protein: CASTLPSTDTQYF. CDR3 bases: TGTGCCAGCACTCTACCCTCCACAGATACGCAGTATTTT. V is TRBV28 and J is TRBJ2-3; no clear D gene. This CDR3 contains 13 residues. The V gene's germline CDR1 is MDHEN and CDR2 SYDVKM. The V end was cut by 7 bases, the J end by 2 bases, with 10 bases between.

The chain couples TRBV15 to TRBJ2-1, with D possibly matching TRBD2 (5 bases). Trimming stripped 1 base from V and 0 bases from J, with 16 bases between. The CDR3 is made up of 18 amino acids. Per the germline V gene, CDR1 is LNHNV and CDR2 is YYDKDF (reference sequence). The CDR3 protein is CATSRVPLGESSYNEQFF. The CDR3 region has the DNA TGTGCCACCAGCAGAGTCCCCCTTGGGGAGAGCTCCTACAATGAGCAGTTCTTC. Supplemented by reference TRBV15 and TRBJ2-1, the full variable domain reads DAMVIQNPRYQVTQFGKPVTLSCSQTLNHNVMYWYQQKSSQAPKLLFHYYDKDFNNEADTPDNFQSRRPNTSFCFLDIRSPGLGDTAMYLCATSRVPLGESSYNEQFFGPGTRLTVL.

The table lists this clone with a few counts. The chain recombines TRBV30 with TRBJ1-5; D perhaps matches TRBD1 (6 bases). Germline V gives CDR1 GTSNPN, CDR2 SVGIG (reference sequence). The V and J ends lost 0 bases and 7 bases respectively, with 19 bases between them. The CDR3 spans 16 residues. The DNA of the CDR3 is TGTGCCTGGAGTGTAGGCCCGGGACACCAATTCCAGCCCCAGCATTTT. The encoded protein is CAWSVGPGHQFQPQHF. Based on the CDR3 plus reference TRBV30 and TRBJ1-5, the full variable domain is SQTIHQWPATLVQPVGSPLSLECTVEGTSNPNLYWYRQAAGRGLQLLFYSVGIGQISSEVPQNLSASRPQDRQFILSSKKLLLSDSGFYLCAWSVGPGHQFQPQHFGDGTRLSIL.

This sequence joins TRBV9 and TRBJ2-5; a weak D match, TRBD1 (6 bases). Between the trimmed V and J ends, which lost 3 bases and 2 bases, there was a span of 17 bases. The CDR3 has 16 amino acids. The germline gives CDR1 SGDLS, CDR2 YYNGEE. In DNA form, the CDR3 reads TGTGCCAGCAGCGCCGGCTGGACAGCAATTCAAGAGACCCAGTACTTC. This encodes CASSAGWTAIQETQYF.

The gene calls are TRBV21-1 and TRBJ1-4; the D call in the table, TRBD1, was not verified against the DNA. TRBV21-1 is a recognized pseudogene. The CDR3 sequence is 18 residues long. CDR3 amino acids: CASSKVRRQGEMGEKLFF. DNA for the CDR3: TGTGCCAGCAGCAAAGTTAGACGACAGGGGGAAATGGGCGAAAAACTGTTTTTT.

The J gene is TRBJ2-3, the V gene TRBV4-3, with unresolved D. Germline CDR1 and CDR2: LGHNA and YSLEER. CDR3 length: 15 residues. The germline V and J ends were trimmed by 0 bases and 7 bases, with 14 bases remaining between them. The CDR3 nucleotides are TGCGCCAGCAGCCAAGATCAGTCCGGAACTAATACGCAGTATTTT. It translates to CASSQDQSGTNTQYF.

The rearrangement uses TRBV6-6 and TRBJ1-1, with D unresolved. Germline V gives CDR1 MNHNY, CDR2 SVGAGI (reference sequence). The germline V and J ends were trimmed by 1 base and 1 base, with 7 bases remaining between them. CDR3 size: 14 residues. CDR3 DNA sequence: TGTGCCAGCAGTTACTTACCGGGGAACACTGAAGCTTTCTTT. Protein product: CASSYLPGNTEAFF.

CDR3 residues: CASSVGFGTSGSGTGELFF. CDR3 nucleotide sequence: TGTGCCAGCAGCGTAGGCTTTGGGACTAGCGGGAGTGGCACCGGGGAGCTGTTTTTT. This chain uses TRBV9 with TRBJ2-2; the match to TRBD2 covers 14 bases. The CDR3 runs to 19 residues. Unmatched junction bases numbered 8, after V lost 0 bases and J lost 4 bases. The germline gives CDR1 SGDLS, CDR2 YYNGEE.

This clone showed up just a few times. The gene calls are TRBV4-2 and TRBJ1-1; TRBD1 might be the D (5 bases). V was pared by 0 bases and J by 1 base, with 6 bases between. This CDR3 has 14 residues. In germline, CDR1 is LGHNA, CDR2 YNFKEQ. The CDR3 DNA reads TGTGCCAGCAGCCAAGAACAGGCGAACACTGAAGCTTTCTTT. Protein sequence: CASSQEQANTEAFF.

The chain couples TRBV5-4 to TRBJ2-5; unclear D gene. The CDR3 has 14 residues. The V end was cut by 3 bases, the J end by 4 bases, with 13 bases between. The germline V gene encodes CDR1 SGHNT and CDR2 YYREEE (reference sequence). The CDR3 region has the DNA TGTGCCAGCAGCTCATTGGGCCGTGGAGAGACCCAGTACTTC. It yields the protein CASSSLGRGETQYF.

The chain links TRBV10-3 to TRBJ2-7; tentative D call: TRBD2 (6 bases). The CDR3 contains 14 residues. Germline CDR1 reads ENHRY; CDR2 reads SYGVKD. V dropped 1 base and J dropped 2 bases, with 9 bases sitting between them. CDR3 in amino acids: CAISELRDAYEQYF. CDR3 in DNA: TGTGCCATCAGTGAGTTGCGGGACGCCTACGAGCAGTACTTC.

The V call is TRBV28, the J call TRBJ2-5; 8 bases match TRBD1. The CDR3 runs 17 residues. Germline V CDR1 and CDR2: MDHEN, SYDVKM. Trimming took 5 bases from V and 4 from J; bases not matched to a gene: 15. The CDR3: CASSPRRQGARVETQYF. In DNA form, the CDR3 reads TGTGCCAGCAGTCCTCGGCGGCAGGGGGCGAGAGTAGAGACCCAGTACTTC.